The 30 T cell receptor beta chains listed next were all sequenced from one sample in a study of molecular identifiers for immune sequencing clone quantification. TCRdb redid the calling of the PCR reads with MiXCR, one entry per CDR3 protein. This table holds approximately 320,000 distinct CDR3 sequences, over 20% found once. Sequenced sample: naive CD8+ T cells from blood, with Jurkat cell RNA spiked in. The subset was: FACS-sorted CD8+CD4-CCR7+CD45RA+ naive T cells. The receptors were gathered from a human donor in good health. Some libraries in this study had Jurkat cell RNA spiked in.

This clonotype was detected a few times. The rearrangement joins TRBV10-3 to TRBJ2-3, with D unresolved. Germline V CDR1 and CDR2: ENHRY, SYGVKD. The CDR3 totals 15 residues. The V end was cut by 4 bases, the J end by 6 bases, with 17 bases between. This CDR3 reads CAISAVSGVHDTQYF. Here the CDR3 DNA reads TGTGCCATCAGTGCGGTCTCGGGTGTCCACGATACGCAGTATTTT.

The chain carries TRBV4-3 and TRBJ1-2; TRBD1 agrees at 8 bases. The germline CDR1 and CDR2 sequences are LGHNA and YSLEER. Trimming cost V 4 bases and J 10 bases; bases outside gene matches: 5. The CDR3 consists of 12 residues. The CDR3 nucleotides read TGCGCCAGCAGCCTAGAGGACAGGGCCTACACCTTC. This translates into CASSLEDRAYTF.

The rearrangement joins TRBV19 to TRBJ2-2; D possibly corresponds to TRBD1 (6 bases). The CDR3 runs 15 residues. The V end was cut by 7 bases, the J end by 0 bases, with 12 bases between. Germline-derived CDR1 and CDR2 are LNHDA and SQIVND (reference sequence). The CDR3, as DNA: TGTGCCAGTATGGGGGCAGCTACGAACACCGGGGAGCTGTTTTTT. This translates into CASMGAATNTGELFF.

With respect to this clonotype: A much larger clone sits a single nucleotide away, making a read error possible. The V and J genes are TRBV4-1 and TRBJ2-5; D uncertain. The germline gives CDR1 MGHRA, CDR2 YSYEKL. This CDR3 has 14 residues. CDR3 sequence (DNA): TGCGCCAGCAGCCAAAGCGTTGCTCGAGAGACCCCGTACTTC. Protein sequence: CASSQSVARETPYF.

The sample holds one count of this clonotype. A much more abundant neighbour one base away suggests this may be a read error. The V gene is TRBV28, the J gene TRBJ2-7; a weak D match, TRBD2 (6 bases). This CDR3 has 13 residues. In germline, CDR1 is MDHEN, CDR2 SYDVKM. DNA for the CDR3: TGTGTAGCGGCGGAGGTGGGCCCCTACGAGCAGTACTTC. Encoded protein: CVAAEVGPYEQYF.

The CDR3 is CATSDFPNLGTGVETQYF. CDR3 in DNA: TGTGCCACCAGTGATTTCCCCAACCTGGGGACAGGGGTAGAGACCCAGTACTTC. The gene calls are TRBV24-1 and TRBJ2-5; TRBD1 agrees at 10 bases. The CDR3 runs to 18 residues. The J segment lost 4 bases and the V segment lost 1 base, leaving 11 bases of the junction unmatched. The germline CDR1 and CDR2 sequences are KGHDR and SFDVKD.

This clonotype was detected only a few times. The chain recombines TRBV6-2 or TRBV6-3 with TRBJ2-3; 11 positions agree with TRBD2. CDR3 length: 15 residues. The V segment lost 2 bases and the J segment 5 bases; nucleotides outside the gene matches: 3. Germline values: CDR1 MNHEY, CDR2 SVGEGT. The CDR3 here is CASSYALAGGDTQYF. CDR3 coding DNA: TGTGCCAGCAGTTACGCCCTAGCGGGGGGAGATACGCAGTATTTT.

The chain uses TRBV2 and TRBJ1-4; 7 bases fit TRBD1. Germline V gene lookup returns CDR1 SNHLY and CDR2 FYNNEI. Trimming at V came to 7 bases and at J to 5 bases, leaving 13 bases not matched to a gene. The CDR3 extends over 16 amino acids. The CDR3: CASNRDSQYSNEKLFF. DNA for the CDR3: TGTGCCAGCAACCGGGACAGCCAATACTCGAATGAAAAACTGTTTTTT.

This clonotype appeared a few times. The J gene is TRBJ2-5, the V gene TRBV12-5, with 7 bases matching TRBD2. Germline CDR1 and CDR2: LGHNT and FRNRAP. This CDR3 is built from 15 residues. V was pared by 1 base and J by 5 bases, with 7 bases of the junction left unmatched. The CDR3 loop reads CASGLGGEGPETQYF. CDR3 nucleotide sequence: TGTGCTAGTGGTTTGGGGGGGGAGGGCCCGGAGACCCAGTACTTC.

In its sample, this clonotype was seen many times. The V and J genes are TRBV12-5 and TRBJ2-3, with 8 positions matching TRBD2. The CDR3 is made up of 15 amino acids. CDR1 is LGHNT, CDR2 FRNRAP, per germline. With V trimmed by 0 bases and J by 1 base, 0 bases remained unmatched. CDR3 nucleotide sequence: TGTGCTAGTGGTTTGGTAGCGGGGGGCACAGATACGCAGTATTTT. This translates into CASGLVAGGTDTQYF. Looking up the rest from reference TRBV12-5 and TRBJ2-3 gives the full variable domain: DARVTQTPRHKVTEMGQEVTMRCQPILGHNTVFWYRQTMMQGLELLAYFRNRAPLDDSGMPKDRFSAEMPDATLATLKIQPSEPRDSAVYFCASGLVAGGTDTQYFGPGTRLTVL.

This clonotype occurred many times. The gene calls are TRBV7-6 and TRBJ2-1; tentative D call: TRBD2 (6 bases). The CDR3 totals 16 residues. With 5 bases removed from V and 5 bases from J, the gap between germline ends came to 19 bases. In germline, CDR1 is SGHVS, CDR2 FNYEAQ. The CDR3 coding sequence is TGTGCCAGCAGCCCCCGGGGGTCGGGGGAAGACAATGAGCAGTTCTTC. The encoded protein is CASSPRGSGEDNEQFF.

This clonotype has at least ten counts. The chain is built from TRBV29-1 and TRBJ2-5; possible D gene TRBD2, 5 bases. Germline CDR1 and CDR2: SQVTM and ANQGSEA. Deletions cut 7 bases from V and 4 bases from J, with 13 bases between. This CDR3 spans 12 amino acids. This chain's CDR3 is CSAFSERETQYF. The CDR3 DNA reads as TGCAGCGCCTTTAGCGAACGAGAGACCCAGTACTTC.

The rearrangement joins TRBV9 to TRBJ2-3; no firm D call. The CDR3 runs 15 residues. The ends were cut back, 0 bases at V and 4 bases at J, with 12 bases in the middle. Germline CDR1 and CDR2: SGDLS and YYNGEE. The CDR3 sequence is CASSVDHPPSDTQYF. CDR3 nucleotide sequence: TGTGCCAGCAGCGTAGATCATCCGCCCTCAGATACGCAGTATTTT.

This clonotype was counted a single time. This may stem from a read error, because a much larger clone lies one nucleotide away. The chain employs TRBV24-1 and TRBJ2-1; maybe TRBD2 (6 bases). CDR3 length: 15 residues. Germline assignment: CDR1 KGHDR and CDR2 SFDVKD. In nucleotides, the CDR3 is TGTGCCACCAGTGATCCGTCTGACGGGAGCAATGAGCAGTCCTTC. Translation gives CATSDPSDGSNEQSF.

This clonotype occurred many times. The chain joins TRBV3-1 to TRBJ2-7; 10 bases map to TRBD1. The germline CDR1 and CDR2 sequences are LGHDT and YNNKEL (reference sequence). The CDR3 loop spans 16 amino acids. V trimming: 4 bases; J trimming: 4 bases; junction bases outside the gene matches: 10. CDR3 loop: CASSPAGTGAEYEQYF. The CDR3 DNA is TGTGCCAGCAGCCCAGCCGGGACAGGGGCCGAGTACGAGCAGTACTTC.

This CDR3 reads CASSVWDRSTDTQYF. CDR3 bases: TGTGCCAGCAGCGTATGGGACAGAAGCACAGATACGCAGTATTTT. The rearrangement joins TRBV9 to TRBJ2-3; TRBD1 matches at 7 bases. CDR1 is SGDLS, CDR2 YYNGEE, per germline. The CDR3 spans 15 residues. Losses at the gene ends were 1 base for V and 0 bases for J; bases not matched to a gene: 2.

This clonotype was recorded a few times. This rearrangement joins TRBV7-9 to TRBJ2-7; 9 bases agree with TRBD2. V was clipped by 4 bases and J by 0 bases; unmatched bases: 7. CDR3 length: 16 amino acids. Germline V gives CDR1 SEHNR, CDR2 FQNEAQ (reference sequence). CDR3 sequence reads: CASSSSSGRSSYEQYF. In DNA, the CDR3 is TGTGCCAGCAGCTCATCCAGCGGGAGGAGCTCCTACGAGCAGTACTTC.

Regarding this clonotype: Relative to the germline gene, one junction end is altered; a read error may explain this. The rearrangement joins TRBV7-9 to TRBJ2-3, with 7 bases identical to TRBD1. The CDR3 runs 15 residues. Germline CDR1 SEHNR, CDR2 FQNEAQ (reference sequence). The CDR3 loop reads CASSSRQGDTVTQYF. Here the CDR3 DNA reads TGTGCCAGCAGCTCCCGACAGGGAGACACAGTTACGCAGTATTTT. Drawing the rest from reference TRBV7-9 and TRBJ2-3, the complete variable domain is DTGVSQNPRHKITKRGQNVTFRCDPISEHNRLYWYRQTLGQGPEFLTYFQNEAQLEKSRLLSDRFSAERPKGSFSTLEIQRTEQGDSAMYLCASSSRQGDTVTQYFGPGTRLTVL.

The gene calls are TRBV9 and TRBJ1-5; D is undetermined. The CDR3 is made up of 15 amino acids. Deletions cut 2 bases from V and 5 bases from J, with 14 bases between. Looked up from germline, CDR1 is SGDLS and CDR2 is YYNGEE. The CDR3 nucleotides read TGTGCCAGCAGCGTCACGGATCTACCGCATCAGCCCCAGCATTTT. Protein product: CASSVTDLPHQPQHF.

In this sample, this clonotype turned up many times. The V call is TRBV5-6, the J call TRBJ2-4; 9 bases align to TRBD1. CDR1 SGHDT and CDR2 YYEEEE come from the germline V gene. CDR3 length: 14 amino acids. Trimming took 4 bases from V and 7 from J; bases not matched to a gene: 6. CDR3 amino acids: CASSKRDRANIQYF. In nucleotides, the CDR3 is TGTGCCAGCAGCAAACGGGACAGGGCGAACATTCAGTACTTC.

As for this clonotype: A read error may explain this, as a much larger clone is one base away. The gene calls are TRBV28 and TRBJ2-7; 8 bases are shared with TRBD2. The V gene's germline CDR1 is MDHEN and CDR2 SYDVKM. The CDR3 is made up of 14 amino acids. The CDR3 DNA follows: TGTGCCAGCAGTCAAGCGGGAGCTCGCTACGAGCAGCACTTC. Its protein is CASSQAGARYEQHF. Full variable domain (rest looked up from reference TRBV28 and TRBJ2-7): DVKVTQSSRYLVKRTGEKVFLECVQDMDHENMFWYRQDPGLGLRLIYFSYDVKMKEKGDIPEGYSVSREKKERFSLILESASTNQTSMYLCASSQAGARYEQHFGPGTRLTVT.

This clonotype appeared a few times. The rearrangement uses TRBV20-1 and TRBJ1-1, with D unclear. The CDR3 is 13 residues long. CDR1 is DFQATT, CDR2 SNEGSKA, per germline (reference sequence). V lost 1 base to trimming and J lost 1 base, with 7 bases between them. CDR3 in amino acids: CSARGAGNTEAFF. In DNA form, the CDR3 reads TGCAGTGCTAGAGGCGCCGGGAACACTGAAGCTTTCTTT.

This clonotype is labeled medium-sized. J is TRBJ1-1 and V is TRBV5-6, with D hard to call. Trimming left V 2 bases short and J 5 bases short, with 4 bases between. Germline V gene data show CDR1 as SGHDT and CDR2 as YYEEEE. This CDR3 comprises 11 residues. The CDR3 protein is CASSLGTEAFF. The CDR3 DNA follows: TGTGCCAGCAGCTTAGGGACTGAAGCTTTCTTT.

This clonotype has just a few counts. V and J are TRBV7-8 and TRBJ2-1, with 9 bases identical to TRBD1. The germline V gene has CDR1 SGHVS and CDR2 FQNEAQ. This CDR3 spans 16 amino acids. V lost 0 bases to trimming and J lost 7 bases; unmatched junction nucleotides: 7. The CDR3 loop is CASSLARDRVGNEQFF. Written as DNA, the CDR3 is TGTGCCAGCAGCTTAGCTAGGGACAGGGTTGGGAATGAGCAGTTCTTC.

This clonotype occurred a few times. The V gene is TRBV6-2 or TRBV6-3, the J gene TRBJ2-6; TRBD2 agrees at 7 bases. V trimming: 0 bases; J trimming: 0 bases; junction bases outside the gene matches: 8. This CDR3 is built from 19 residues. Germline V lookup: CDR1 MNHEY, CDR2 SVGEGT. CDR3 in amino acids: CASSYSKLAEISGANVLTF. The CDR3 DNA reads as TGTGCCAGCAGTTACTCGAAGCTAGCGGAAATCTCTGGGGCCAACGTCCTGACTTTC.

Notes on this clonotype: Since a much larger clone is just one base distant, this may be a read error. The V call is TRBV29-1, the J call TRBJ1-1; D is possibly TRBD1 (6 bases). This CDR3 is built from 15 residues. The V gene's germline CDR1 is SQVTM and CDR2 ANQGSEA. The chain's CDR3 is CGVEEGGNMNTEAFF. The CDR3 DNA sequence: TGCGGCGTTGAAGAGGGGGGCAACATGAACACTGAAGCTTTCTTT. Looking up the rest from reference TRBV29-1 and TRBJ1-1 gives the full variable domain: SAVISQKPSRDICQRGTSLTIQCQVDSQVTMMFWYRQQPGQSLTLIATANQGSEATYESGFVIDKFPISRPNLTFSTLTVSNMSPEDSSIYLCGVEEGGNMNTEAFFGQGTRLTVV.

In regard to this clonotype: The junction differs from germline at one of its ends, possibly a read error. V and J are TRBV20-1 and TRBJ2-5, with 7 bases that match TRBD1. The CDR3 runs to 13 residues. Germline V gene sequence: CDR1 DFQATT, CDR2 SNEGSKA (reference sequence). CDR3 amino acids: CSASTDREEAQYF. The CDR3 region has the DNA TGCAGTGCTAGCACAGACAGGGAAGAGGCCCAGTACTTC.

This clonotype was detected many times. CDR3 amino acids: CASSEVKYTGELFF. The CDR3 coding sequence is TGTGCCAGCAGTGAAGTGAAGTACACCGGGGAGCTGTTTTTT. This rearrangement joins TRBV6-1 to TRBJ2-2; D gene ambiguous. The CDR3 extends over 14 amino acids. Germline assignment: CDR1 MNHNS and CDR2 SASEGT. The V and J ends lost 1 base and 3 bases respectively, with 6 bases between them.

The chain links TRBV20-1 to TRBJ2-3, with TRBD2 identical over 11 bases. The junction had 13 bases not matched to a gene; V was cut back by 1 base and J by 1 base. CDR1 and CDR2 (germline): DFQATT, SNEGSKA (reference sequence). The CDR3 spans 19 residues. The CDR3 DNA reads TGCAGTGCTAGAGGGGCCCCGGGACTAGCGGAGACCCGCACAGATACGCAGTATTTT. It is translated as CSARGAPGLAETRTDTQYF.

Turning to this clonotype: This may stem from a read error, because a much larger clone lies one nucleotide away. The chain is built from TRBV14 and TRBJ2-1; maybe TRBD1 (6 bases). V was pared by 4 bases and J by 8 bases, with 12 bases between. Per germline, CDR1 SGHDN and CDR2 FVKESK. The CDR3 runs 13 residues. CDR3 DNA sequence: TGTGCCAGCAGCCCACGGCAGGGGTATGAGCAGTTCTTC. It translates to CASSPRQGYEQFF. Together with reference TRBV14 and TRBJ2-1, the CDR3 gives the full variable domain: EAGVTQFPSHSVIEKGQTVTLRCDPISGHDNLYWYRRVMGKEIKFLLHFVKESKQDESGMPNNRFLAERTGGTYSTLKVQPAELEDSGVYFCASSPRQGYEQFFGPGTRLTVL.